The 14 T cell receptor beta chains listed next were all sequenced from one sample in a study of blood T cell repertoires in COVID-19. Clones were read by immunoSEQ multiplex PCR, and TCRdb kept only the in-frame ones, dropping some. The sample consists of 270,000 or so clones, approximately 89% of them appearing once. The sample taken for sequencing was PBMCs or T cells enriched from blood (not recorded which). These receptors originate from a woman younger than 30 who had recovered from COVID-19.

The chain employs TRBV19 and TRBJ1-6, with TRBD1 matching 7 bases. V lost 6 bases to trimming and J lost 6 bases; unmatched junction nucleotides: 8. Germline CDR1 is LNHDA and CDR2 is SQIVND (reference sequence). The CDR3 loop spans 15 amino acids. CDR3 loop: CASSRGQVLNSPLHF. CDR3 bases: TGTGCCAGTAGCCGAGGACAGGTTCTTAATTCACCCCTCCACTTT.

The chain combines TRBV19 with TRBJ1-1, with TRBD1 matching over 8 bases. The CDR3 has 18 amino acids. With V trimmed by 4 bases and J by 6 bases, 19 bases remained unmatched. Germline CDR1 reads LNHDA; CDR2 reads SQIVND (reference sequence). The CDR3 region has the DNA TGTGCCAGTAGTACTGCGACAGGGGCTACGGTTAGGGTGGCTGAAGCTTTCTTT. This encodes CASSTATGATVRVAEAFF.

The J gene is TRBJ2-7, the V gene TRBV25-1; 9 bases align to TRBD2. The CDR3 is 17 residues long. Losses at the gene ends were 4 bases for V and 1 base for J; bases not matched to a gene: 11. Germline V gives CDR1 MGHDK, CDR2 SYGVNS. This CDR3 is CASSAPYQSGRSYEQYF. In DNA form, the CDR3 reads TGTGCCAGCAGTGCCCCCTACCAGAGCGGGAGGTCCTACGAGCAGTACTTC.

The genes are TRBV6-2 or TRBV6-3 and TRBJ2-5, with TRBD2 identical over 12 bases. V dropped 0 bases and J dropped 3; count of bases not matched to a gene: 17. The germline V gene has CDR1 MNHEY and CDR2 SVGEGT. The CDR3 extends over 21 amino acids. CDR3 DNA: TGTGCCAGCAGTTACTCTATTACTAGCGGGGGGTGGACCCTACAAAAAGAGACCCAGTACTTC. This sequence encodes CASSYSITSGGWTLQKETQYF.

The gene calls are TRBV11-3 and TRBJ1-5, with 8 bases lining up with TRBD1. There are 16 residues in the CDR3. CDR1 is SGHNT, CDR2 YENEEA, per germline. After removal of 5 bases from V and 2 bases from J, the junction contained 8 bases not matched to a gene. In DNA, the CDR3 is TGTGCCAGCAGCCCGAGCAGGGGGCACGGCAATCAGCCCCAGCATTTT. Its protein product is CASSPSRGHGNQPQHF.

This sequence joins TRBV24-1 and TRBJ2-1; 8 nucleotides line up with TRBD1. The CDR3 covers 14 residues. V gave up 6 bases and J gave up 3 bases; unmatched junction bases: 3. CDR1 is KGHDR, CDR2 SFDVKD, per germline. The CDR3 loop is CATSQGTGYNEQFF. The CDR3 bases are TGTGCCACCAGTCAAGGGACAGGCTACAATGAGCAGTTCTTC.

The sample holds a few counts of this clone. The chain carries TRBV27 and TRBJ2-3; the D is unclear. Germline V gene data show CDR1 as MNHEY and CDR2 as SMNVEV (reference sequence). The V gene lost 3 bases and the J gene lost 5 bases, with 12 bases spanning the gap. The CDR3 covers 14 residues. The CDR3 DNA follows: TGTGCCAGCAGTTTTAACTCTGGCGGAGATACGCAGTATTTT. It specifies CASSFNSGGDTQYF.

The rearrangement links TRBV27 to TRBJ1-2, with 10 bases that match TRBD1. V was pared by 0 bases and J by 6 bases, with 7 bases of the junction left unmatched. The CDR3 consists of 16 residues. Per the germline V gene, CDR1 is MNHEY and CDR2 is SMNVEV (reference sequence). The CDR3: CASSLSLTGGLDGYTF. CDR3 DNA sequence: TGTGCCAGCAGTTTATCGTTGACAGGGGGCTTGGATGGCTACACCTTC.

This clone came up once. V is TRBV6-2 or TRBV6-3 and J is TRBJ2-1; D ambiguous. The V end was cut by 1 base, the J end by 5 bases, with 9 bases between. Germline assignment: CDR1 MNHEY and CDR2 SVGEGT. CDR3 length: 14 amino acids. CDR3 sequence reads: CASSYLNSDNEQFF. Here the CDR3 DNA reads TGTGCCAGCAGTTACTTAAATTCAGACAATGAGCAGTTCTTC.

The V call is TRBV24-1, the J call TRBJ2-1, with D unresolved. CDR1 is KGHDR and CDR2 is SFDVKD in the germline V gene. With 0 bases removed from V and 9 bases from J, the gap between germline ends came to 14 bases. This CDR3 contains 15 residues. The CDR3 here is CATSDLMSQAGEQFF. DNA for the CDR3: TGTGCCACCAGTGATTTGATGTCCCAGGCCGGTGAGCAGTTCTTC.

The chain employs TRBV9 and TRBJ2-1; 9 bases map to TRBD1. This CDR3 region has 15 residues. J gave up 5 bases and V 0 bases, and 3 bases lay outside the gene matches. Germline loops: CDR1 SGDLS, CDR2 YYNGEE. The CDR3 region has the DNA TGTGCCAGCAGCGTAGGGGGGACAGGGAACAATGAGCAGTTCTTC. Its translation is CASSVGGTGNNEQFF.

The CDR3 nucleotides are TGTGCCAGTAGTATAGAATCTCCCCTAGCGGGAGGATCCTACAATGAGCAGTTCTTC. Translation: CASSIESPLAGGSYNEQFF. The chain combines TRBV19 with TRBJ2-1; 11 nucleotides agree with TRBD2. The CDR3 sequence is 19 residues long. Germline CDR1 is LNHDA and CDR2 is SQIVND (reference sequence). V lost 0 bases, J lost 1 base, and 8 bases stayed unmatched. The complete variable domain, with remaining parts taken from reference TRBV19 and TRBJ2-1, reads DGGITQSPKYLFRKEGQNVTLSCEQNLNHDAMYWYRQDPGQGLRLIYYSQIVNDFQKGDIAEGYSVSREKKESFPLTVTSAQKNPTAFYLCASSIESPLAGGSYNEQFFGPGTRLTVL.

The rearrangement links TRBV28 to TRBJ2-7; 9 bases are a match to TRBD2. The J segment lost 0 bases and the V segment lost 9 bases, leaving 6 bases of the junction unmatched. Germline values: CDR1 MDHEN, CDR2 SYDVKM. This CDR3 is built from 14 residues. This chain's CDR3 is CASFSGGSSYEQYF. Here the CDR3 DNA reads TGTGCCAGTTTTAGCGGGGGAAGCTCCTACGAGCAGTACTTC.

The CDR3: CASSTRSQDSPLHF. In nucleotides, the CDR3 is TGTGCCAGCTCAACTCGGTCCCAGGATTCACCCCTCCACTTT. The chain links TRBV27 to TRBJ1-6; D remains unclear. Germline V gives CDR1 MNHEY, CDR2 SMNVEV (reference sequence). The CDR3 runs to 14 residues. Deletions cut 8 bases from V and 8 bases from J, with 16 bases between.